This TCR beta chain was retrieved from a study of CD8 T cells in ankylosing spondylitis. In this sample, this clonotype turned up many times. Using its own MiXCR run on the 5' RACE reads, TCRdb lists one record per CDR3 protein. The data contain approximately 42,000 distinct CDR3 sequences, approximately 3.6% of them seen just once; the ten biggest clones take up around 3.6%. Sequenced sample: blood, either unsorted or a sorted T cell fraction (not recorded which). This TCR was sampled from a female donor with ankylosing spondylitis or in good health (not recorded which).

The CDR3 DNA reads as TGTGCCAGCAGCGTAGATGGAGTAGCCAAAAACATTCAGTACTTC. Translating it yields CASSVDGVAKNIQYF. The V and J genes are TRBV9 and TRBJ2-4; D is uncertain. V was clipped by 0 bases and J by 0 bases, with 7 bases between them. Germline values: CDR1 SGDLS, CDR2 YYNGEE. The CDR3 length is 15 residues.